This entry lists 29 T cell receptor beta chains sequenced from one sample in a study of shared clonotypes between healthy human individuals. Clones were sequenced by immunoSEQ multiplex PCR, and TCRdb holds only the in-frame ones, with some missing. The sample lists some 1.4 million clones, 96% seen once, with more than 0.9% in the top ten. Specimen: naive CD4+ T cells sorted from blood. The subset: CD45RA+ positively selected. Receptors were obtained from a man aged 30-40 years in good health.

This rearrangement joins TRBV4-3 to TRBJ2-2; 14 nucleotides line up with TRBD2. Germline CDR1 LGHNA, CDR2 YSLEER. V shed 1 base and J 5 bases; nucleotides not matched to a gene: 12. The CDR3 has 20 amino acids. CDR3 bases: TGCGCCAGCAGCCAAGGGTCCTTAGGACTAGCGGGAGGAGGAACCGGGGAGCTGTTTTTT. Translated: CASSQGSLGLAGGGTGELFF.

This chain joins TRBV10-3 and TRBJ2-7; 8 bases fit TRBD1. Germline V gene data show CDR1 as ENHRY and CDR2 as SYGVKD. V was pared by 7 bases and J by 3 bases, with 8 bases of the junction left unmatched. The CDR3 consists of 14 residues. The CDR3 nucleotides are TGTGCCATCATGGGAGACAGGGGTTTCTACGAGCAGTACTTC. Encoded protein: CAIMGDRGFYEQYF.

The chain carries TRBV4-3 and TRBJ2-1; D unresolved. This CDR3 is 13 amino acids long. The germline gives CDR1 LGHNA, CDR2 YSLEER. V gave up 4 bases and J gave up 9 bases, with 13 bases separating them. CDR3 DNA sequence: TGCGCCAGCAGCCGGATAGACCTCGGTGAGCAGTTCTTC. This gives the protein CASSRIDLGEQFF.

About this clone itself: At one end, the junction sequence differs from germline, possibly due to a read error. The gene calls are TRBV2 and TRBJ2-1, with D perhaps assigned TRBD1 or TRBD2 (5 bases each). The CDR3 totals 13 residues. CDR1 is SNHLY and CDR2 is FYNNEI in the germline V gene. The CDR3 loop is CASREGARREQFF. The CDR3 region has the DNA TGTGCCAGCAGGGAAGGGGCTAGGAGGGAGCAGTTCTTC.

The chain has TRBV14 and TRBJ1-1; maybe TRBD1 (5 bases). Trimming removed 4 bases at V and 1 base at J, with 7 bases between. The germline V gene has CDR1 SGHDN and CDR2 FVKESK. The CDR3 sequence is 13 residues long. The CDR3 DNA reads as TGTGCCAGCAGCCTGGGGACGAACACTGAAGCTTTCTTT. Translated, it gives CASSLGTNTEAFF. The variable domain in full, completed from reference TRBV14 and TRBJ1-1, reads EAGVTQFPSHSVIEKGQTVTLRCDPISGHDNLYWYRRVMGKEIKFLLHFVKESKQDESGMPNNRFLAERTGGTYSTLKVQPAELEDSGVYFCASSLGTNTEAFFGQGTRLTVV.

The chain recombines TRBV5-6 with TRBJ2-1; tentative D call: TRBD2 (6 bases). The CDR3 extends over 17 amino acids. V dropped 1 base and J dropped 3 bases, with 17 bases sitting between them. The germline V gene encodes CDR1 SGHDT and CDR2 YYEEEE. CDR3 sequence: CASSLWVAGSIYNEQFF. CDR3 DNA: TGTGCCAGCAGCTTGTGGGTCGCCGGGAGTATCTACAATGAGCAGTTCTTC.

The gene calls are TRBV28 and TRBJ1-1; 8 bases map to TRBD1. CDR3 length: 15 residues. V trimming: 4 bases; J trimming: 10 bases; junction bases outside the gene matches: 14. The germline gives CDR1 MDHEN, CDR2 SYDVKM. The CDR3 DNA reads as TGTGCCAGCAGTTCCCCGAACAGGCAGGGGGCTGGAGCTTTCTTT. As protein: CASSSPNRQGAGAFF.

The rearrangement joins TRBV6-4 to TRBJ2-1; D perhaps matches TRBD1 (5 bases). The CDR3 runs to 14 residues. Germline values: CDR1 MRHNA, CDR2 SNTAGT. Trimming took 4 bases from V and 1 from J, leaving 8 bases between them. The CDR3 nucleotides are TGTGCCAGCAGTGCCGCAGGGTCCTACAATGAGCAGTTCTTC. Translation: CASSAAGSYNEQFF.

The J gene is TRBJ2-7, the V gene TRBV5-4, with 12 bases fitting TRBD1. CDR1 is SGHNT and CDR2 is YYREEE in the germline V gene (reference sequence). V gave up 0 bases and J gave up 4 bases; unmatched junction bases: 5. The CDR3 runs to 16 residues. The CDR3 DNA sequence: TGTGCCAGCAGCTTGGCCTCGGGACAGGGGGCTTACGAGCAGTACTTC. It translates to CASSLASGQGAYEQYF.

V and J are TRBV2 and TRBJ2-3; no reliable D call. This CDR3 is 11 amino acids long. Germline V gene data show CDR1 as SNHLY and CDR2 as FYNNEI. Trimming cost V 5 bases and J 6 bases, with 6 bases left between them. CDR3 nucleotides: TGTGCCAGCAGTCTGGGGGATACGCAGTATTTT. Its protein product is CASSLGDTQYF.

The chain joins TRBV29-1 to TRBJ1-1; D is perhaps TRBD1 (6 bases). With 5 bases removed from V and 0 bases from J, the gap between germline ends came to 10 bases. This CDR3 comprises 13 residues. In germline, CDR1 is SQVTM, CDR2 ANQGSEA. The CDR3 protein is CSVWTVMNTEAFF. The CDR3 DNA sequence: TGCAGCGTTTGGACAGTAATGAACACTGAAGCTTTCTTT.

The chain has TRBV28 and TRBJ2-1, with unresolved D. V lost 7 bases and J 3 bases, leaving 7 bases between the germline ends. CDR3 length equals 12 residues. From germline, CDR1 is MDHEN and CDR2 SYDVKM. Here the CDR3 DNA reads TGTGCCAGCAAAACCATCTACAATGAGCAGTTCTTC. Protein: CASKTIYNEQFF.

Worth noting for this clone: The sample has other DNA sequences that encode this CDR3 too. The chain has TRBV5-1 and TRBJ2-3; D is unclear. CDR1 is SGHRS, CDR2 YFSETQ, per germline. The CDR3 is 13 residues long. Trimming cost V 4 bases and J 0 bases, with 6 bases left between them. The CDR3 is CASSPTSTDTQYF. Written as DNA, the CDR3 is TGCGCCAGCAGCCCAACTAGCACAGATACGCAGTATTTT.

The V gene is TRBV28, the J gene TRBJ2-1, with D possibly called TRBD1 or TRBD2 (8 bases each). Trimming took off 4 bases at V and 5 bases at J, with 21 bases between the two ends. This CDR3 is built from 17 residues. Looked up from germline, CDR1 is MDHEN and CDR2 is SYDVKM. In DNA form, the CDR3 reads TGTGCCAGCAGTTCCCAGGGGGCTAGCGGGTTCCACAATGAGCAGTTCTTC. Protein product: CASSSQGASGFHNEQFF. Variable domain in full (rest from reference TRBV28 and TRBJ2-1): DVKVTQSSRYLVKRTGEKVFLECVQDMDHENMFWYRQDPGLGLRLIYFSYDVKMKEKGDIPEGYSVSREKKERFSLILESASTNQTSMYLCASSSQGASGFHNEQFFGPGTRLTVL.

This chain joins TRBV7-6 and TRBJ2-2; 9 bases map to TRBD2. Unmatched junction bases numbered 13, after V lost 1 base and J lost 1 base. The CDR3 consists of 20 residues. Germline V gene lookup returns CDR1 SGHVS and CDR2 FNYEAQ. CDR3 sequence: CASSLVPWVAGAMNTGELFF. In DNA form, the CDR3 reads TGTGCCAGCAGCTTAGTCCCATGGGTAGCGGGAGCGATGAACACCGGGGAGCTGTTTTTT.

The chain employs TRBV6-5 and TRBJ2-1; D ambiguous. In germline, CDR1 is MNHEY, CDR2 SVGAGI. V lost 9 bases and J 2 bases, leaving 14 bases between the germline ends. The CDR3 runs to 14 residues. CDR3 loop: CASTPSIPYNEQFF. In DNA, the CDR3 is TGTGCCAGTACCCCTAGTATCCCCTACAATGAGCAGTTCTTC.

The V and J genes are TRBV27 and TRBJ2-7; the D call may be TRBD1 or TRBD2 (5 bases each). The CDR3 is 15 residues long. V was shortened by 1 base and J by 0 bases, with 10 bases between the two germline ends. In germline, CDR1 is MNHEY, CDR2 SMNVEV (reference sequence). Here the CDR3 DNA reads TGTGCCAGCAGTTTATATGGGACGGACTCCTACGAGCAGTACTTC. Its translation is CASSLYGTDSYEQYF.

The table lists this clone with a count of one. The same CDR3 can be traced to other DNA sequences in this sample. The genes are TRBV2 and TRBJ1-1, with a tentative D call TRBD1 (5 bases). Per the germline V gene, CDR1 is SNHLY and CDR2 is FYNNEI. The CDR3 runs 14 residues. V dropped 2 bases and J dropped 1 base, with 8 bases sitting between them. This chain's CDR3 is CASSEWGKNTEAFF. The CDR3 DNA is TGTGCCAGCAGTGAATGGGGGAAGAACACTGAAGCTTTCTTT.

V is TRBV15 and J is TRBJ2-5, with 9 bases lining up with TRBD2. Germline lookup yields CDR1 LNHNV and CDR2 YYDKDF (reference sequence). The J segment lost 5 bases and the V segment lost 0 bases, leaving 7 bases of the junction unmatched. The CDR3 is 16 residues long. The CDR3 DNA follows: TGTGCCACCAGCAGAGATCTTAGCGGGAGAGGTGAGACCCAGTACTTC. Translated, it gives CATSRDLSGRGETQYF.

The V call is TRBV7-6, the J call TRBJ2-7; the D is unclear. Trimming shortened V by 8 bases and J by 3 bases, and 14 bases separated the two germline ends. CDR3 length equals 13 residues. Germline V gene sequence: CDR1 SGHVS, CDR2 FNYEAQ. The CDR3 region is CASGRSGDYEQYF. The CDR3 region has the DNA TGTGCCAGCGGCCGGAGTGGGGACTACGAGCAGTACTTC.

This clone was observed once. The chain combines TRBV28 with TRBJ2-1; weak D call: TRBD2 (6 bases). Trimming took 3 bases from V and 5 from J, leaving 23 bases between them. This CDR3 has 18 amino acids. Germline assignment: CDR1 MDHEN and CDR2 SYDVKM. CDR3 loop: CASSFMGWRAQRDNEQFF. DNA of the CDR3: TGTGCCAGCAGTTTCATGGGGTGGAGGGCCCAAAGGGACAATGAGCAGTTCTTC.

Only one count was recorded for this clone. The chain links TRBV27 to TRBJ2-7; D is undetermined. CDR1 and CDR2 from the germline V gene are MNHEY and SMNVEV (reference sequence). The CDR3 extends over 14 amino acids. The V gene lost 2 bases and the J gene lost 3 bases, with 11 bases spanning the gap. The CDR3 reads CASSLDAQIYEQYF. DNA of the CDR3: TGTGCCAGCAGTTTAGACGCGCAAATCTACGAGCAGTACTTC.

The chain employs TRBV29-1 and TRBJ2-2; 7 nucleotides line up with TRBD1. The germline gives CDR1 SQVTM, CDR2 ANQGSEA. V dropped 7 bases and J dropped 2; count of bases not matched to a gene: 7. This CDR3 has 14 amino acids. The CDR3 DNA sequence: TGCAGCGCGACCGGGACAGCTAACACCGGGGAGCTGTTTTTT. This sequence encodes CSATGTANTGELFF.

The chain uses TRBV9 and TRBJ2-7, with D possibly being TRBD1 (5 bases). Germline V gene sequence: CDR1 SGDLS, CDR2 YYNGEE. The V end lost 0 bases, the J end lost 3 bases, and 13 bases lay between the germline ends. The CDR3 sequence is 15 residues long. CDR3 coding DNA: TGTGCCAGCAGCGTAGGGACAAACCCCTACTACGAGCAGTACTTC. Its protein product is CASSVGTNPYYEQYF.

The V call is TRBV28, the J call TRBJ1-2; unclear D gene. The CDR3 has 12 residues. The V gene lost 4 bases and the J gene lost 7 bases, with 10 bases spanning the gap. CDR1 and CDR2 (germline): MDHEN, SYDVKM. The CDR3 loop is CASSSRTVGYTF. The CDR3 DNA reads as TGTGCCAGCAGTTCCCGGACCGTTGGCTACACCTTC.

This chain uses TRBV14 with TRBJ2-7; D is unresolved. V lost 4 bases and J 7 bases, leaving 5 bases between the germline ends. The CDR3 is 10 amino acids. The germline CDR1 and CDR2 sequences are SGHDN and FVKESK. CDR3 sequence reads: CASSPREQYF. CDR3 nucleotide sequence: TGTGCCAGCAGCCCGAGGGAGCAGTACTTC.

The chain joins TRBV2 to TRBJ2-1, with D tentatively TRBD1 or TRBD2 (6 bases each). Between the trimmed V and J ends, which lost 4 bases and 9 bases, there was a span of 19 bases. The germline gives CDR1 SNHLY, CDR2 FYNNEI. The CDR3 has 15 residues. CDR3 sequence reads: CASSAKRWGASEQFF. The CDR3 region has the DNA TGTGCCAGCAGTGCCAAAAGATGGGGGGCGAGTGAGCAGTTCTTC.

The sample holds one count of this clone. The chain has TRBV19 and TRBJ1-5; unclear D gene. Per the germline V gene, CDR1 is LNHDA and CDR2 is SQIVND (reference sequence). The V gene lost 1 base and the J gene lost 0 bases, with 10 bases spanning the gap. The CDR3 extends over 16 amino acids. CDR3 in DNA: TGTGCCAGTAGTATAGTACGAGGAAATAGCAATCAGCCCCAGCATTTT. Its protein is CASSIVRGNSNQPQHF.

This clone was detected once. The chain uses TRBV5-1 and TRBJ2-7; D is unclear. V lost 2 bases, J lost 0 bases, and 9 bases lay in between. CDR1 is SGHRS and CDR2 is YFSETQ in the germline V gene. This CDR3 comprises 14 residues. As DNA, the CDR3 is TGCGCCAGCAGCTTAAAGGGTGCCTCCTACGAGCAGTACTTC. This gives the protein CASSLKGASYEQYF.